The 10 T cell receptor beta chains below come from one sample, sequenced in a study of beta chain features in type 1 diabetes (dated by TCRdb to 2016 to 2019). The library was generated by the immunoSEQ multiplex PCR assay. All of the isolated RNA was reverse transcribed with the High Capacity cDNA Reverse Transcription Kit, so expressed TCRB transcripts were sequenced. TCRdb's version of the immuneACCESS table is confined to in-frame rearrangements and falls short of the full clone set. An unresolved V gene accounts for under half of the shortfall where checked; the remainder is of unknown origin. Within this sample are around 330,000 clones, with around 10% of them counted one time only. The ten biggest clones cover roughly 0.014% of the sample. Sequenced sample: naive CD4+ T cells from blood. The intended sense of this specimen's cell subset or site label: true naive CD4+ T cells. All receptors come from a woman aged 30 to 39 in good health.

Only a few counts were recorded for this clone. The chain couples TRBV5-4 to TRBJ2-4; no definite D call. The V end lost 2 bases, the J end lost 2 bases, and 5 bases lay between the germline ends. CDR3 size: 13 residues. Germline CDR1 SGHNT, CDR2 YYREEE (reference sequence). The CDR3 DNA reads TGTGCCAGCAGCTTTTATTCCAAAAACATTCAGTACTTC. Encoded protein: CASSFYSKNIQYF.

This clone was seen only a few times. The chain combines TRBV7-9 with TRBJ1-1, with 7 bases matching TRBD1. Looked up from germline, CDR1 is SEHNR and CDR2 is FQNEAQ (reference sequence). CDR3 length: 17 amino acids. Germline trimming cut 0 bases from V and 1 base from J; bases unmatched to any gene: 8. The CDR3 is CASSLAPRDRRNTEAFF. The CDR3 DNA sequence: TGTGCCAGCAGCTTAGCTCCCCGGGACAGAAGGAACACTGAAGCTTTCTTT.

This clone has a handful of counts. V is TRBV28 and J is TRBJ2-5, with a possible D match to TRBD1 (6 bases). The CDR3 spans 15 residues. Germline CDR1 reads MDHEN; CDR2 reads SYDVKM. Trimming cost V 2 bases and J 6 bases, with 16 bases left between them. The CDR3 region is CASSLQTGMQKTQYF. The CDR3 nucleotides read TGTGCCAGCAGTTTACAAACAGGGATGCAGAAGACCCAGTACTTC.

This sequence joins TRBV6-4 and TRBJ2-3; a weak D match, TRBD2 (6 bases). The CDR3 runs 15 residues. V shed 3 bases and J shed 10 bases, with 20 bases lying between them. The V gene's germline CDR1 is MRHNA and CDR2 SNTAGT. This chain's CDR3 is CASSEGTPDSYPQYF. DNA of the CDR3: TGTGCCAGCAGTGAAGGGACTCCCGACTCCTATCCGCAGTATTTT.

This clone was seen a few times. The J gene is TRBJ2-1, the V gene TRBV7-2; 11 nucleotides agree with TRBD2. Trimming took 2 bases from V and 10 from J; bases not matched to a gene: 4. This CDR3 has 14 amino acids. The germline gives CDR1 SGHTA, CDR2 FQGNSA. The CDR3 loop is CASSLTGLAEEQFF. CDR3 nucleotide sequence: TGTGCCAGCAGCTTAACGGGACTAGCGGAAGAGCAGTTCTTC.

The chain employs TRBV25-1 and TRBJ2-6; TRBD2 might be the D (5 bases). There are 16 residues in the CDR3. Looked up from germline, CDR1 is MGHDK and CDR2 is SYGVNS. The V and J ends lost 3 bases and 4 bases respectively, with 13 bases between them. CDR3 nucleotides: TGTGCCAGCAGTGAGGACTGGGCACCCGGGGCCAACGTCCTGACTTTC. Residues: CASSEDWAPGANVLTF. The entire variable domain, with the rest obtained from reference TRBV25-1 and TRBJ2-6, is as follows: EADIYQTPRYLVIGTGKKITLECSQTMGHDKMYWYQQDPGMELHLIHYSYGVNSTEKGDLSSESTVSRIRTEHFPLTLESARPSHTSQYLCASSEDWAPGANVLTFGAGSRLTVL.

The chain is built from TRBV27 and TRBJ2-1; 11 bases are shared with TRBD2. The CDR3 consists of 15 residues. The germline V gene encodes CDR1 MNHEY and CDR2 SMNVEV (reference sequence). V trimming: 5 bases; J trimming: 4 bases; junction bases outside the gene matches: 4. CDR3 residues: CASSPASGGYNEQFF. The CDR3 DNA reads TGTGCCAGCAGTCCGGCTAGCGGGGGGTACAATGAGCAGTTCTTC.

The gene calls are TRBV29-1 and TRBJ1-1, with no clear D. This CDR3 region has 14 residues. Germline V gene data show CDR1 as SQVTM and CDR2 as ANQGSEA. V gave up 3 bases and J gave up 1 base, with 12 bases separating them. CDR3 sequence: CSVDTPVTNTEAFF. In DNA, the CDR3 is TGCAGCGTTGATACCCCAGTTACGAACACTGAAGCTTTCTTT.

The CDR3 protein is CASSPTGTKYEQYF. As DNA, the CDR3 is TGTGCCAGCTCACCGACCGGGACTAAATACGAGCAGTACTTC. The rearrangement links TRBV18 to TRBJ2-7; TRBD2 matches 7 bases. Germline CDR1 KGHSH, CDR2 LQKENI. V was clipped by 3 bases and J by 4 bases; unmatched bases: 6. The CDR3 is 14 residues long.

There are a few counts of this clone. The chain couples TRBV7-2 to TRBJ2-3; 9 nucleotides agree with TRBD1. The V gene's germline CDR1 is SGHTA and CDR2 FQGNSA. V was clipped by 5 bases and J by 6 bases; unmatched bases: 9. The CDR3 contains 15 residues. CDR3 DNA sequence: TGTGCCAGCAGCCGGGACAGGGTCTTGACGGATACGCAGTATTTT. Translating gives CASSRDRVLTDTQYF. Complete variable domain (other parts from reference TRBV7-2 and TRBJ2-3): GAGVSQSPSNKVTEKGKDVELRCDPISGHTALYWYRQSLGQGLEFLIYFQGNSAPDKSGLPSDRFSAERTGGSVSTLTIQRTQQEDSAVYLCASSRDRVLTDTQYFGPGTRLTVL.